These 17 T cell receptor beta chains were sequenced from one sample in a study of spatial heterogeneity in lung cancer. As to time point: sample taken at primary tumor resection. Whole RNA from tumor, nontumor lung or frozen PBMC was sequenced unsorted. TCRdb analysed the 5' RACE reads with MiXCR anew, one entry per CDR3 protein. The sample includes 20,000 to 25,000 distinct CDR3 sequences, around 4.6% seen only once; the top ten take 7% to 8.5%. The source material was PBMCs, sampled at surgery. The receptors stem from a male donor with early-stage non-small cell lung cancer.

This clonotype was detected many times. This sequence joins TRBV19 and TRBJ2-1; tentatively, D is TRBD1 or TRBD2 (5 bases each). Germline CDR1 LNHDA, CDR2 SQIVND (reference sequence). The V and J ends lost 5 bases and 5 bases respectively, with 19 bases between them. The CDR3 totals 16 residues. The CDR3 DNA sequence: TGTGCCAGTAGTCCCGTGCCTACCCCGGGGCACAATGAGCAGTTCTTC. Translating it yields CASSPVPTPGHNEQFF.

This clonotype came up many times. The chain carries TRBV2 and TRBJ1-2, with D uncertain. The length of the CDR3 is 13 residues. With 4 bases removed from V and 7 bases from J, the gap between germline ends came to 13 bases. Germline lookup yields CDR1 SNHLY and CDR2 FYNNEI. The CDR3 loop reads CASSVGREAGYTF. For the CDR3, the DNA is TGTGCCAGCAGTGTCGGAAGGGAGGCTGGCTACACCTTC.

This clonotype was detected only a few times. The rearrangement links TRBV18 to TRBJ1-4; unclear D gene. The V gene's germline CDR1 is KGHSH and CDR2 LQKENI. The CDR3 loop spans 18 amino acids. The V end was cut by 2 bases, the J end by 8 bases, with 24 bases between. The CDR3 coding sequence is TGTGCCAGCTCACCAGTCAACCTCGGACGAGCTCCCCCCGAAAAACTGTTTTTT. Its translation is CASSPVNLGRAPPEKLFF.

This clonotype was seen many times. This sequence joins TRBV5-1 and TRBJ2-1, with TRBD1 matching 8 bases. The CDR3 runs 14 residues. The germline V gene encodes CDR1 SGHRS and CDR2 YFSETQ. V shed 4 bases, J shed 6 bases, and the junction held 6 bases outside the gene matches. CDR3 DNA: TGCGCCAGCAGCCATGGACAGGGTTCCAATGAGCAGTTCTTC. Encoded protein: CASSHGQGSNEQFF.

This sequence joins TRBV20-1 and TRBJ1-1; D remains unclear. This CDR3 region has 12 residues. Germline V lookup: CDR1 DFQATT, CDR2 SNEGSKA (reference sequence). V was cut by 6 bases and J by 4 bases, with 12 bases left in between. The DNA of the CDR3 is TGCAGTGCATTGCGACGACTCACTGAAGCTTTCTTT. Translated: CSALRRLTEAFF.

Ten or more counts support this clonotype. This chain uses TRBV29-1 with TRBJ2-2; TRBD1 agrees at 9 bases. This CDR3 spans 14 amino acids. J lost 8 bases, V lost 2 bases, and 6 bases had no gene match. Looked up from germline, CDR1 is SQVTM and CDR2 is ANQGSEA. The CDR3 protein is CSVETGGRSGELFF. CDR3 in DNA: TGCAGCGTTGAAACAGGGGGCAGATCGGGGGAGCTGTTTTTT.

At least ten counts were recorded for this clonotype. The chain uses TRBV15 and TRBJ1-6; D gene ambiguous. Germline assignment: CDR1 LNHNV and CDR2 YYDKDF (reference sequence). V was clipped by 3 bases and J by 10 bases, with 19 bases between them. This CDR3 spans 16 amino acids. CDR3 residues: CATSRDAGMATSPLHF. CDR3 coding DNA: TGTGCCACCAGCAGGGACGCCGGGATGGCAACCTCACCCCTCCACTTT.

This clonotype was observed a handful of times. The chain has TRBV12-3 or TRBV12-4 and TRBJ1-2; TRBD1 matches 9 bases. The V gene end was trimmed by 5 bases and the J gene end by 7 bases; junction bases not matched to a gene: 5. The CDR3 loop spans 13 amino acids. The CDR3 DNA follows: TGTGCCAGCAGTAAACAGGGGGCAGGTGGCTACACCTTC. Amino acids: CASSKQGAGGYTF.

This clonotype was recorded at least ten times. V gene TRBV9 combines with J gene TRBJ2-1, with D maybe TRBD2 (5 bases). Germline V CDR1 and CDR2: SGDLS, YYNGEE. The CDR3 totals 16 residues. V lost 0 bases, J lost 0 bases, and 10 bases lay in between. In nucleotides, the CDR3 is TGTGCCAGCAGCGTAGGGACTGCGAGCTCCTACAATGAGCAGTTCTTC. Its translation is CASSVGTASSYNEQFF.

This clonotype is judged medium-sized. V and J are TRBV7-6 and TRBJ2-3; D unclear. The ends were cut back, 4 bases at V and 0 bases at J, with 8 bases in the middle. This CDR3 is 14 amino acids long. The germline V gene has CDR1 SGHVS and CDR2 FNYEAQ. The chain's CDR3 is CASSSTLSTDTQYF. The CDR3 DNA follows: TGTGCCAGCAGCTCCACCCTCAGCACAGATACGCAGTATTTT.

The table lists this clonotype with many counts. V usage is TRBV27 and J usage is TRBJ2-2; 7 nucleotides match TRBD1. Trimming removed 2 bases from V and 7 bases from J; junction bases left unmatched: 7. CDR1 is MNHEY and CDR2 is SMNVEV in the germline V gene (reference sequence). The CDR3 is 15 amino acids. The CDR3 DNA is TGTGCCAGCAGTTTAGAGGGGGCGCTAATCGGGGAGCTGTTTTTT. Its protein product is CASSLEGALIGELFF.

At least ten counts were recorded for this clonotype. This rearrangement joins TRBV12-3 or TRBV12-4 to TRBJ2-7; D is ambiguous. Trimming stripped 5 bases from V and 7 bases from J, with 18 bases between. The CDR3 is made up of 14 amino acids. The CDR3 region is CASSLIRRDGEQYF. DNA of the CDR3: TGTGCCAGCAGTCTCATTAGGAGAGACGGGGAGCAGTACTTC.

This clonotype showed up many times. The rearrangement joins TRBV12-3 or TRBV12-4 to TRBJ1-3, with 7 nucleotides matching TRBD1. The V segment lost 6 bases and the J segment 3 bases; nucleotides outside the gene matches: 5. This CDR3 has 14 amino acids. This CDR3 reads CASREGASGNTIYF. The CDR3 DNA sequence: TGTGCCAGCAGAGAGGGGGCGAGTGGAAACACCATATATTTT.

At least ten counts were recorded for this clonotype. The chain recombines TRBV27 with TRBJ2-7, with 8 nucleotides matching TRBD2. The CDR3 loop spans 16 amino acids. In germline, CDR1 is MNHEY, CDR2 SMNVEV (reference sequence). V lost 4 bases and J lost 0; bases outside the gene matches: 8. CDR3 in amino acids: CASSSVGGGSSYEQYF. The CDR3 DNA reads TGTGCCAGCAGTTCCGTCGGCGGGGGGTCCTCCTACGAGCAGTACTTC.

This chain uses TRBV7-9 with TRBJ2-3; 8 nucleotides agree with TRBD2. Germline V gives CDR1 SEHNR, CDR2 FQNEAQ (reference sequence). Trimming took 3 bases from V and 5 from J; bases not matched to a gene: 10. The CDR3 covers 16 residues. CDR3 nucleotides: TGTGCCAGCAGCTTGGCTGGAGCGGGGGCCAGAGATACGCAGTATTTT. Amino acid sequence: CASSLAGAGARDTQYF.

The rearrangement joins TRBV12-3 or TRBV12-4 to TRBJ2-7; TRBD1 matches at 8 bases. The ends lost 5 bases at V and 5 bases at J; junction bases unmatched: 8. The CDR3 extends over 14 amino acids. As DNA, the CDR3 is TGTGCCAGCAGTCCGAACAGGGGGGTCAACGAGCAGTACTTC. This codes for CASSPNRGVNEQYF.

By proportion, this clonotype is medium-sized (0.01 to 0.1%). The CDR3 sequence: CASSLNPSGANVLTF. CDR3 sequence (DNA): TGTGCCAGCAGCTTGAACCCTTCTGGGGCCAACGTCCTGACTTTC. The gene calls are TRBV7-6 and TRBJ2-6; D call uncertain. Per the germline V gene, CDR1 is SGHVS and CDR2 is FNYEAQ. CDR3 length: 15 residues. V was shortened by 3 bases and J by 1 base, with 7 bases between the two germline ends.